These 23 T cell receptor beta chains share one sample of origin, sequenced in a study of Graves' ophthalmopathy and Graves' hyperthyroidism. The authors amplified TCR beta CDR3 regions, and they did so from RNA transcripts for repertoire sequencing. Scientists carried out first-round RT-PCR using HTBI primers and then a second-round multiplex PCR. TCRdb called the multiplex PCR reads again in MiXCR, with one record for every CDR3 protein. The sample yields approximately 1.2 million distinct CDR3 sequences, less than 45% seen once. The sequenced sample was peripheral blood or thyroid tissue (not recorded which). The receptor set was obtained from an adult man with Graves' hyperthyroidism.

This clonotype has at least ten counts. The rearrangement joins TRBV7-9 to TRBJ1-2, with TRBD1 as a possible D gene (5 bases). The CDR3 loop spans 14 amino acids. Trimming pared 1 base from V and 6 bases from J, leaving 12 bases between. Germline CDR1 reads SEHNR; CDR2 reads FQNEAQ (reference sequence). CDR3: CASSLGGQGHGYTF. The CDR3 DNA reads as TGTGCCAGCAGCTTAGGTGGGCAGGGCCATGGCTACACCTTC.

In its sample, this clonotype was seen a few times. The chain uses TRBV7-2 and TRBJ2-3; D remains ambiguous. The CDR3 covers 12 residues. CDR1 is SGHTA, CDR2 FQGNSA, per germline. Trimming shortened V by 4 bases and J by 10 bases, and 12 bases separated the two germline ends. As DNA, the CDR3 is TGTGCCAGCAGCTCGAATAGGGAAGCGCAGTATTTT. This translates into CASSSNREAQYF.

The chain uses TRBV2 and TRBJ1-2, with D perhaps TRBD1 (5 bases). The CDR3 spans 11 residues. Trimming stripped 4 bases from V and 7 bases from J, with 7 bases between. Germline V CDR1 and CDR2: SNHLY, FYNNEI. As DNA, the CDR3 is TGTGCCAGCAGTGTGGGACGTGGCTACACCTTC. Protein sequence: CASSVGRGYTF.

The CDR3 loop is CASSFMPAGDSGYEQYF. DNA for the CDR3: TGTGCCAGCAGCTTTATGCCGGCAGGTGATTCGGGCTACGAGCAGTACTTC. The chain has TRBV11-2 and TRBJ2-7; the D is unclear. The CDR3 totals 17 residues. V lost 3 bases and J 3 bases, leaving 21 bases between the germline ends. Germline CDR1 reads SGHAT; CDR2 reads FQNNGV.

The chain carries TRBV12-3 or TRBV12-4 and TRBJ1-2; D ambiguous. V lost 3 bases and J lost 1, with 18 bases in between. This CDR3 is 17 amino acids long. Here the CDR3 DNA reads TGTGCCAGCAGTTTGCGGTTATCCGGGGAACTTAACTATGGCTACACCTTC. As protein: CASSLRLSGELNYGYTF.

This clonotype was detected many times. The rearrangement links TRBV12-3 or TRBV12-4 to TRBJ2-6; D remains unclear. Trimming cost V 5 bases and J 3 bases, with 11 bases left between them. The CDR3 is made up of 15 amino acids. The DNA for the CDR3 is TGTGCCAGCAGTGCCTTTGGGGTTGGGGCCAACGTCCTGACTTTC. As protein: CASSAFGVGANVLTF.

The chain is built from TRBV24-1 and TRBJ1-2, with 7 bases fitting TRBD1. The CDR3 length is 14 residues. Germline V gene data show CDR1 as KGHDR and CDR2 as SFDVKD. V was clipped by 3 bases and J by 7 bases; unmatched bases: 7. The CDR3 sequence is CATSDTRQGLGYTF. CDR3 nucleotides: TGTGCCACCAGTGATACCCGACAGGGCCTTGGCTACACCTTC.

The V call is TRBV10-3, the J call TRBJ2-7, with 8 bases identical to TRBD1. CDR1 and CDR2 from the germline V gene are ENHRY and SYGVKD. The CDR3 is 14 amino acids. V trimming: 6 bases; J trimming: 5 bases; junction bases outside the gene matches: 9. The CDR3 reads CAISPTQGVHEQYF. CDR3 nucleotide sequence: TGTGCCATCAGCCCGACACAGGGGGTCCACGAGCAGTACTTC.

In this sample, this clonotype turned up a few times. It may be a read error: a sequence one base away is much more abundant. The rearrangement uses TRBV12-3 or TRBV12-4 and TRBJ1-5; 7 bases line up with TRBD1. The CDR3 runs to 13 residues. V shed 5 bases and J 7 bases; nucleotides not matched to a gene: 5. The chain's CDR3 is CASSQGERQPQHF. CDR3 bases: TGTGCCAGCAGTCAGGGGGAGAGGCAGCCCCAGCATTTT.

This clonotype was found many times. The chain recombines TRBV7-2 with TRBJ1-2; no clear D. CDR3 length equals 17 residues. Looked up from germline, CDR1 is SGHTA and CDR2 is FQGNSA. V shed 5 bases and J shed 3 bases, with 22 bases lying between them. The CDR3: CASSPMGWVEGDYGYTF. CDR3 DNA: TGTGCCAGCAGCCCAATGGGGTGGGTTGAGGGAGACTATGGCTACACCTTC.

The V and J genes are TRBV7-9 and TRBJ2-5, with D maybe TRBD1 (6 bases). The germline CDR1 and CDR2 sequences are SEHNR and FQNEAQ (reference sequence). V was clipped by 5 bases and J by 1 base, with 14 bases between them. This CDR3 contains 15 residues. This chain's CDR3 is CASSPTGKGQETQYF. The CDR3, as DNA: TGTGCCAGCAGCCCAACAGGGAAGGGCCAAGAGACCCAGTACTTC.

This clonotype was seen repeatedly, ten times or more. The V call is TRBV24-1, the J call TRBJ1-4; unclear D gene. This CDR3 spans 14 amino acids. Germline V gene lookup returns CDR1 KGHDR and CDR2 SFDVKD. Trimming pared 4 bases from V and 8 bases from J, leaving 13 bases between. In DNA form, the CDR3 reads TGTGCCACCAGTGAGCAGAGAGGATTGGAAAAACTGTTTTTT. Its protein is CATSEQRGLEKLFF.

Many counts were recorded for this clonotype. The chain employs TRBV29-1 and TRBJ1-4; D is uncertain. Germline CDR1 SQVTM, CDR2 ANQGSEA. Trimming removed 6 bases from V and 9 bases from J, with 20 bases in between. This CDR3 has 14 residues. CDR3 residues: CSVLQPFEAQKLFF. The CDR3 DNA reads as TGCAGCGTCCTACAGCCCTTCGAGGCTCAAAAACTGTTTTTT.

This clonotype was seen many times. This chain uses TRBV10-3 with TRBJ2-7; possible D gene TRBD2, 5 bases. Germline V gene data show CDR1 as ENHRY and CDR2 as SYGVKD. V shed 4 bases and J shed 0 bases, with 7 bases lying between them. This CDR3 spans 13 amino acids. The DNA for the CDR3 is TGTGCCATCAGTGCCGGGGTCTCCTACGAGCAGTACTTC. This encodes CAISAGVSYEQYF.

This clonotype has more than one count but fewer than ten. The rearrangement joins TRBV19 to TRBJ2-5; tentatively, D is TRBD2 (6 bases). Germline V lookup: CDR1 LNHDA, CDR2 SQIVND (reference sequence). With 0 bases removed from V and 5 bases from J, the gap between germline ends came to 13 bases. The CDR3 has 15 residues. CDR3 DNA sequence: TGTGCCAGTAGTATAGATCTGGCTAGCGAGGAGACCCAGTACTTC. As protein: CASSIDLASEETQYF.

This chain links TRBV2 with TRBJ2-7; D unclear. In germline, CDR1 is SNHLY, CDR2 FYNNEI. The CDR3 sequence is 13 residues long. V lost 5 bases to trimming and J lost 2 bases, with 10 bases between them. For the CDR3, the DNA is TGTGCCAGCAGTTATCAGAATCCCTACGAGCAGTACTTC. This gives the protein CASSYQNPYEQYF.

This clonotype has a count of ten or more. The chain has TRBV11-2 and TRBJ1-2; D might be TRBD1 (6 bases). CDR1 SGHAT and CDR2 FQNNGV come from the germline V gene. CDR3 size: 14 residues. Trimming pared 7 bases from V and 6 bases from J, leaving 18 bases between. Here the CDR3 DNA reads TGTGCCAGCAATCCGGGGGGCGGTATGGATGGCTACACCTTC. This translates into CASNPGGGMDGYTF.

This clonotype was observed a few times. This chain joins TRBV12-3 or TRBV12-4 and TRBJ2-2; the match to TRBD2 covers 10 bases. The CDR3 covers 16 residues. The trim removed 3 bases at V and 7 bases at J, leaving 8 bases unmatched. The CDR3 DNA reads as TGTGCCAGCAGTTTCTCGGTAGCGGGGGGTGGCGGGGAGCTGTTTTTT. Protein sequence: CASSFSVAGGGGELFF.

At least ten counts were recorded for this clonotype. The V and J genes are TRBV20-1 and TRBJ2-2; D is unresolved. Germline CDR1 and CDR2: DFQATT and SNEGSKA (reference sequence). The CDR3 has 13 residues. V was trimmed by 7 bases and J by 0 bases, leaving 9 bases between them. This CDR3 is CSGTQANTGELFF. The CDR3, as DNA: TGCAGTGGGACGCAAGCGAACACCGGGGAGCTGTTTTTT.

There are a few counts of this clonotype. J is TRBJ1-2 and V is TRBV7-9; maybe TRBD1 (6 bases). The germline V gene has CDR1 SEHNR and CDR2 FQNEAQ (reference sequence). The CDR3 length is 14 residues. The germline V and J ends were trimmed by 5 bases and 4 bases, with 14 bases remaining between them. CDR3 DNA: TGTGCCAGCAGCCCACCCCAGGGGAGCTATGGCTACACCTTC. This translates into CASSPPQGSYGYTF.

In this sample, this clonotype turned up a few times. The rearrangement links TRBV12-3 or TRBV12-4 to TRBJ1-3; the D gene is possibly TRBD1 (5 bases). V was trimmed by 2 bases and J by 2 bases, leaving 10 bases between them. There are 15 residues in the CDR3. CDR3: CASSLWGIPGNTIYF. CDR3 in DNA: TGTGCCAGCAGTTTATGGGGGATTCCTGGAAACACCATATATTTT.

The J gene is TRBJ2-5, the V gene TRBV7-2; possible D gene TRBD1, 6 bases. CDR1 is SGHTA, CDR2 FQGNSA, per germline. The CDR3 has 11 amino acids. The V gene lost 8 bases and the J gene lost 9 bases, with 13 bases spanning the gap. The CDR3 sequence: CASARGGAQYF. CDR3 sequence (DNA): TGTGCCAGCGCCCGTGGGGGCGCCCAGTACTTC.

This clonotype has a single count. DNA of the CDR3: TGTGCCAGCAGTCTAAGAGGGGGGGCGAACACTGAAGCTTTCTTT. Encoded protein: CASSLRGGANTEAFF. This chain uses TRBV7-2 with TRBJ1-1, with D perhaps matching TRBD1 (6 bases). CDR3 length: 15 amino acids. The germline CDR1 and CDR2 sequences are SGHTA and FQGNSA. The V and J ends lost 6 bases and 1 base respectively, with 15 bases between them.